Listed below are T cell receptor beta chains from one sample, sequenced in a study of blood T cell repertoires in COVID-19. The method was immunoSEQ multiplex PCR; TCRdb's version includes in-frame clones alone and lacks a portion of them. Found here are tens of thousands of clones, 85% to 90% of them singletons; the top ten hold approximately 6.7%. Sequenced input: peripheral blood. The source of these receptors is a woman aged 80 or over with active COVID-19. Both conserved end residues are part of each CDR3. D genes are given only for firm matches. Rows may omit the clone size; those that give it use once, few, many or a size class.

clone_size j_call d_call v_call cdr3_aa cdr3_nt
. TRBJ2-3 . TRBV7-8 CASSLSLDTQYF TGTGCCAGCAGCTTATCCCTGGATACGCAGTATTTT
. TRBJ2-2 . TRBV7-2 CASSRDTGELFF TGTGCCAGCAGCCGGGACACCGGGGAGCTGTTTTTT
. TRBJ1-2 . TRBV3-1/TRBV3-2 CASSQSGTSDGYTF TGTGCCAGCAGCCAGTCCGGGACAAGTGATGGCTACACCTTC
. TRBJ2-5 . TRBV3-1/TRBV3-2 CASSQGQGLAQYF TGTGCCAGCAGCCAAGGGCAGGGTTTGGCCCAGTACTTC
once TRBJ1-6 TRBD1 TRBV10-3 CAISSPPGQGNSPLHF TGTGCCATCAGTTCCCCCCCGGGACAGGGAAATTCACCCCTCCACTTT
. TRBJ1-2 TRBD1 TRBV29-1 CSVEPPDRGHGYTF TGCAGCGTTGAACCACCGGACAGGGGGCATGGCTACACCTTC
. TRBJ2-1 . TRBV3-1/TRBV3-2 CASSRLLSSYNEQFF TGTGCCAGCAGCCGTCTACTAAGCTCCTACAATGAGCAGTTCTTC
. TRBJ2-7 TRBD1 TRBV28 CASSFGTGGPDEQYF TGTGCCAGCAGCTTCGGAACAGGGGGTCCTGACGAGCAGTACTTC
. TRBJ2-3 TRBD2 TRBV7-3 CASSRLAGDTDTQYF TGTGCCAGCAGCAGACTAGCGGGAGACACAGATACGCAGTATTTT
. TRBJ2-3 TRBD2 TRBV7-8 CASSLLTSGRADTQYF TGTGCCAGCAGCTTGCTTACTAGCGGGAGAGCAGATACGCAGTATTTT
. TRBJ2-3 . TRBV3-1/TRBV3-2 CASSRTRGAYTDTQYF TGTGCCAGCAGCCGAACACGGGGGGCTTACACAGATACGCAGTATTTT
. TRBJ2-5 TRBD1 TRBV2 CASSATGQGLGRGETQYF TGTGCCAGCAGTGCGACAGGACAGGGTTTGGGGCGTGGGGAGACCCAGTACTTC
. TRBJ1-1 . TRBV5-1 CASSSQGRTEAFF TGCGCCAGCAGCTCCCAGGGCAGAACTGAAGCTTTCTTT
once TRBJ2-2 TRBD2 TRBV28 CASSFGTSGGTGELFF TGTGCCAGCAGTTTCGGGACTAGCGGGGGCACCGGGGAGCTGTTTTTT
. TRBJ2-3 . TRBV24-1 CATSEAGPTTDTQYF TGTGCCACCAGTGAGGCGGGACCGACCACAGATACGCAGTATTTT
. TRBJ1-2 TRBD1 TRBV12-3/TRBV12-4 CASTQGRGRGYTF TGTGCCAGCACCCAGGGAAGGGGGCGCGGCTACACCTTC
. TRBJ1-2 TRBD1 TRBV19 CASSIITGGKSYGYTF TGTGCCAGTAGTATTATCACAGGGGGAAAAAGCTATGGCTACACCTTC
. TRBJ2-1 TRBD2 TRBV19 CASSRLAGGVEQFF TGTGCCAGTAGTAGACTAGCGGGAGGGGTTGAGCAGTTCTTC
. TRBJ1-1 . TRBV28 CASSLGPGVTTEAFF TGTGCCAGCAGTTTAGGCCCGGGTGTCACCACTGAAGCTTTCTTT
. TRBJ2-7 TRBD2 TRBV9 CASSVEASGGTYEQYF TGTGCCAGCAGCGTAGAGGCCAGCGGGGGAACCTACGAGCAGTACTTC
. TRBJ2-1 TRBD2 TRBV4-2 CASSPGLAGFNEQFF TGTGCCAGCAGCCCGGGACTAGCGGGATTCAATGAGCAGTTCTTC
. TRBJ2-1 TRBD2 TRBV29-1 CSAGPLADNEQFF TGCAGCGCAGGCCCACTAGCGGACAATGAGCAGTTCTTC
. TRBJ2-5 . TRBV7-2 CASSLGPMAAQETQYF TGTGCCAGCAGCTTAGGGCCTATGGCGGCTCAAGAGACCCAGTACTTC
once TRBJ2-2 TRBD2 TRBV5-3 CARSLAGGPPNTGELFF TGTGCCAGAAGCTTAGCGGGAGGGCCCCCGAACACCGGGGAGCTGTTTTTT
. TRBJ2-1 TRBD2 TRBV27 CAISAGGYNEQFF TGTGCCATCTCAGCGGGAGGTTACAATGAGCAGTTCTTC
. TRBJ1-4 . TRBV19 CASSIGWGRFEKLFF TGTGCCAGTAGTATCGGCTGGGGGCGCTTCGAAAAACTGTTTTTT